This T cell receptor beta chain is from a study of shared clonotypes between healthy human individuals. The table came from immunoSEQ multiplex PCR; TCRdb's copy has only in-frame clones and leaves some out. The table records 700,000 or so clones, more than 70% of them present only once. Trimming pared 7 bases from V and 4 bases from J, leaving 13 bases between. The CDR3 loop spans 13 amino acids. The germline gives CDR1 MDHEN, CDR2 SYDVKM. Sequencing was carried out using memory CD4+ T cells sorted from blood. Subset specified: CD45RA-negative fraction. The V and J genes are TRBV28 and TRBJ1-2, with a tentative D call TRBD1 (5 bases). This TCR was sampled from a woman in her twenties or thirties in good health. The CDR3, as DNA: TGTGCCAGCACCCCCCAGGGAACCTATGGCTACACCTTC. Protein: CASTPQGTYGYTF.